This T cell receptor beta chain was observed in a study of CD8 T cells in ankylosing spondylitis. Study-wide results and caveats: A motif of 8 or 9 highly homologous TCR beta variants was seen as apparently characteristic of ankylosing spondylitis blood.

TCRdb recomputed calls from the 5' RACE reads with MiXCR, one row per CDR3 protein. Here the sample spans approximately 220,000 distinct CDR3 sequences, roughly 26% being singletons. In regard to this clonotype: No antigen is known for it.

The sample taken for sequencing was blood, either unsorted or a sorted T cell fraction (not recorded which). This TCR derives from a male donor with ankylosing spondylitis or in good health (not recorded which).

In nucleotides, the CDR3 is TGCAGTGCTACCGGGACTAGCGGGAACACGCAGTATTTT. Its protein product is CSATGTSGNTQYF. The V call is TRBV20-1, the J call TRBJ2-3, with 13 bases aligning to TRBD2. The CDR3 covers 13 residues. CDR1 is DFQATT, CDR2 SNEGSKA, per germline (reference sequence). Unmatched junction bases numbered 4, after V lost 4 bases and J lost 9 bases.